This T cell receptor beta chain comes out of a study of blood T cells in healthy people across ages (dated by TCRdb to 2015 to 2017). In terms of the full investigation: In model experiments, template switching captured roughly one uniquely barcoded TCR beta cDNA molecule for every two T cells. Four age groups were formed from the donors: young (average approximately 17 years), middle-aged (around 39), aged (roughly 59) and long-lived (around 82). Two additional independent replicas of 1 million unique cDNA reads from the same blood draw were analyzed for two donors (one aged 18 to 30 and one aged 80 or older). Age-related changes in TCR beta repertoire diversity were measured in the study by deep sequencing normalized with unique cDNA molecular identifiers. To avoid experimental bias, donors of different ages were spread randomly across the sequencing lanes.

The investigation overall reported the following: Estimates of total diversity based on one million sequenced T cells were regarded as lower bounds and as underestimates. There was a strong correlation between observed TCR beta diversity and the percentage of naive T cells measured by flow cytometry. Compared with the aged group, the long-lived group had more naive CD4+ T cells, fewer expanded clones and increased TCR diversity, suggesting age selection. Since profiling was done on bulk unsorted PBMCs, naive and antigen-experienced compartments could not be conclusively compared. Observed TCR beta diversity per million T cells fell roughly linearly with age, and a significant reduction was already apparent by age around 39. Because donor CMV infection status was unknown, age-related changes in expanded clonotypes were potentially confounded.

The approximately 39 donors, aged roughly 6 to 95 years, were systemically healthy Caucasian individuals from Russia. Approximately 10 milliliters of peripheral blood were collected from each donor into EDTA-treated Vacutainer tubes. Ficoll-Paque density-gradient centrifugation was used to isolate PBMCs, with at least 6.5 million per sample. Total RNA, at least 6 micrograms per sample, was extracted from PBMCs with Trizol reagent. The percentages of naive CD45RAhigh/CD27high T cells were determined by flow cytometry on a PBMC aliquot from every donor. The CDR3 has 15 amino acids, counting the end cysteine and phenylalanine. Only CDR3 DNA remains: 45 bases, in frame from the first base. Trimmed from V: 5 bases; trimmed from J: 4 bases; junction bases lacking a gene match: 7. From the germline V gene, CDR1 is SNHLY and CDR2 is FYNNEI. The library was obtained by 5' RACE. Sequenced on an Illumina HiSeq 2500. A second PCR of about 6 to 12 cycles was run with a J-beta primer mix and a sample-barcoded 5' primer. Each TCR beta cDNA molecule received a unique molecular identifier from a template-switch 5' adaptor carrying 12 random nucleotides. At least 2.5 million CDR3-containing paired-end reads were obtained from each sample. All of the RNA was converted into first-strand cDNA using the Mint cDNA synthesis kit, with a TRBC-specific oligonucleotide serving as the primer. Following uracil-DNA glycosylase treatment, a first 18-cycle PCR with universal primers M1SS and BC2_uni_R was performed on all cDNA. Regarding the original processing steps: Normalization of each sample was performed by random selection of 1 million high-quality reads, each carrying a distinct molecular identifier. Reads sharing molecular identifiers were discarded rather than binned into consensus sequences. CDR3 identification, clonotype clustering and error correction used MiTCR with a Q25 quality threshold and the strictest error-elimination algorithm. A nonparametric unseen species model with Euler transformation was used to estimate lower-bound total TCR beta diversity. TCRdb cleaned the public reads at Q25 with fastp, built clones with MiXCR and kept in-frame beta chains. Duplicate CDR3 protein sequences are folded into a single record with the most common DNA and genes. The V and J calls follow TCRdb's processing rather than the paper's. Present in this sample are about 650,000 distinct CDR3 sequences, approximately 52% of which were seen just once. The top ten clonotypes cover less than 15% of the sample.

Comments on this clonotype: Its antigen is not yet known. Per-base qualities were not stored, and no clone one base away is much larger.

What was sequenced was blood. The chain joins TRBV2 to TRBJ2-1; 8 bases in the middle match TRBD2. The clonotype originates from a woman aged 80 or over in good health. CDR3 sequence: CASSSIAGFYNEQFF. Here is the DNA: TGTGCCAGCAGTTCCATAGCGGGATTTTACAATGAGCAGTTCTTC.